Detailed here is one TCR beta chain. Its antigen remains unidentified. Nothing much larger sits one base from this clone, and base qualities are not available. This record comes from a study of blood T cell repertoires in COVID-19 (dated by TCRdb to about 2020). With respect to the entire study: Samples covering the acute and convalescent phases of COVID-19 were provided by collaborators in the United States, Italy and Spain. The material from the prospective study consisted of cDNA or gDNA derived from T cells, B-cell-depleted T cells, or PBMCs. Deeply sampled blood TCRbeta repertoires from subjects exposed to, actively infected with, or recovered from COVID-19 were included in the dataset. The repertoires were made available in a free public database intended to serve as a resource for research on the immune response to SARS-CoV-2. Samples came from the ongoing ImmuneRACE study (first 160 participants) plus 1,254 subjects from 6 global collaborators. A de-identified subject ID, COVID-19 status, age in years and sex were almost always included in the sample metadata. Where available, HLA class I and class II types were obtained from metadata supplied by the sample provider rather than from assay-based typing.

TCRbeta CDR3 regions were amplified from genomic DNA using the immunoSEQ Assay, a bias-controlled multiplex PCR. Turning to the authors' computational methods: The number of nucleated cells in each sample was estimated by amplification of reference gene primers within the assay. Sequence reads were collapsed and filtered to measure the absolute abundance of every unique TCRbeta CDR3 rearrangement. For each sample, productive Simpson clonality was calculated by taking the square root of Simpson's diversity index across productive rearrangements. In TCRdb, the immuneACCESS table is reduced to in-frame sequences with V and J assigned. These tables do not hold every clone; where another copy was compared, an unresolved V gene accounts for under half, and the others remain unexplained. The DNA gave D and trimming, while V, J and clone size come from that table. This sample gives some 180,000 clones in total; about four fifths of them show up just once. Of the sample, roughly 11% falls within the top ten clones.

What the work shows at the level of the full study, not this receptor alone: The quantity of clinical and demographic metadata differed by source and by participant and was supplied without curation.

One collaborating source in Seattle enrolled patients while the patients were actively infected and followed the patients over time throughout the course of disease. Whole blood was collected in K2EDTA tubes by collaborating institutions according to the institutions' own protocols. Collaborator samples were shipped for TCRbeta analysis as frozen whole blood, isolated PBMCs, or DNA extracted from either sample type. The TCR sequence derives from a woman aged 40 to 49 with COVID-19, enrolled during active disease. The sequencing sample was made of peripheral blood.

The nucleotides read TGTGCCAGCAGCCCCCTGGGCGCTAGCGGAGCAGAGCAGTTCTTC. This gives the protein CASSPLGASGAEQFF. This chain is built from TRBV3-1 (or the pseudogene TRBV3-2) and TRBJ2-1; 7 bases in between match TRBD2. The CDR3 starts with the cysteine, ends with the phenylalanine, and has 15 residues. The kept DNA is CDR3 alone, 45 bases in frame from the first base. At the junction V is shortened by 4 bases and J by 10 bases; bases outside the gene matches: 13. The germline V gene (reference sequence) provides CDR1 LGHDT and CDR2 YNNKEL.